This T cell receptor beta chain was identified during a study of shared clonotypes between healthy human individuals. Selected positively for CCR7 and CD45RO-negative, naive CD8 cells excluded terminally differentiated effector memory CD45RA+ cells. The healthy adult donors were HIV-negative and reported no recent acute infections or vaccinations. Clones were read by immunoSEQ multiplex PCR, and TCRdb kept only the in-frame ones, dropping some. The sample consists of under 700,000 clones, approximately 95% of them appearing once. Overall study findings and caveats: The sole specimen, blood, was sampled, and tissue repertoires likely differ.

CDR1 and CDR2 (germline): SQVTM, ANQGSEA. With 6 bases removed from V and 4 bases from J, the gap between germline ends came to 13 bases. CDR3 length equals 13 residues. In regard to this clone: What it binds is unknown.

V usage is TRBV29-1 and J usage is TRBJ1-3; D remains ambiguous. Sample: naive CD8+ T cells sorted from blood. This receptor was taken from a woman in her twenties or thirties in good health. Here the CDR3 reads CSVVGGGGNTIYF. The CDR3 DNA sequence: TGCAGCGTGGTTGGAGGCGGCGGAAACACCATATATTTT.